The clone carrying this T cell receptor (beta chain) was found a few times. The antigen remains undetermined. The repertoire came from unfractionated whole blood and reflected all unsorted peripheral T cells. The data were obtained in a study of HIV-infected patients and healthy controls. CDR1 is SGHRS, CDR2 YFSETQ, per germline. The CDR3 runs 13 residues. Trimming removed 5 bases from V and 7 bases from J; junction bases left unmatched: 8. cDNA was made from 500 ng RNA using alpha and beta constant primers. Separate chain-specific third strand synthesis with multiplexing indices produced the alpha and beta libraries. TCRdb independently ran MiXCR on the 5' RACE reads; one entry per CDR3 protein. The sample includes under 5,500 distinct CDR3 sequences, 7.8% of them seen just once. Study-wide points: During therapy, HIV-associated CDR3s fell significantly in frequency, while CMV-associated CDR3s did not change significantly.

This clonotype was obtained from an adult with HIV infection. This specimen consisted of blood, obtained before antiretroviral therapy. V and J are TRBV5-1 and TRBJ1-1; 7 nucleotides line up with TRBD1. This chain's CDR3 is CASRGQPDNEAFF. CDR3 sequence (DNA): TGCGCCAGCAGGGGACAGCCCGATAATGAAGCTTTCTTT.